This T cell receptor (beta chain) was identified during a study of T cell repertoires in cytomegalovirus infection. Whole-study findings and limits: Dominating the ex vivo response were TCR beta clonotypes that were CMV-specific and HLA-C-restricted.

With 4 bases clipped from V and 4 bases from J, the junction kept 5 bases outside the gene matches. Germline CDR1 MDHEN, CDR2 SYDVKM. The CDR3 length is 15 residues. TCRdb recomputed calls from the reads with MiXCR, one row per CDR3 protein. The sample lists under 850,000 distinct CDR3 sequences, 35% to 40% occurring once. For this clonotype: The antigen is unknown.

The genes are TRBV28 and TRBJ1-5; 9 positions agree with TRBD1. The sequence was obtained from a human donor in good health (CMV status not recorded). Some clones in this sample may be carry-over from other donors' samples. The sample taken for sequencing was PBMCs. The CDR3 reads CASSSPQGANQPQHF. Here the CDR3 DNA reads TGTGCCAGCAGTTCCCCACAGGGGGCAAATCAGCCCCAGCATTTT.